The clone carrying this T cell receptor beta chain was picked up a small number of times. Its antigen is not identified. These data come from a study of beta chain features in type 1 diabetes. General study points: Among patients, naive, central memory and Treg TCRB repertoires appeared more similar than among healthy donors.

Isolated RNA was reverse transcribed in full, so expressed TCRB transcripts were sequenced. The table came from immunoSEQ multiplex PCR; TCRdb's copy has only in-frame clones and leaves some out. The table includes about 410,000 clones, around 13% detected once. CDR1 and CDR2 from the germline V gene are MGHRA and YSYEKL. The CDR3 runs 17 residues. V gave up 0 bases and J gave up 4 bases; unmatched junction bases: 10. The receptor's source is a man aged 30 to 39 in good health. The source material was naive CD4+ T cells from blood. The chain uses TRBV4-1 and TRBJ2-3; 7 bases match TRBD1. The CDR3 sequence is CASSQDVDRVQADTQYF. The CDR3 DNA reads TGCGCCAGCAGCCAAGATGTAGACAGGGTCCAGGCAGATACGCAGTATTTT.